These T cell receptor beta chains were read from a single sample in a study of neurological immune-mediated disorders. TCRdb analysed the 5' RACE reads with MiXCR anew, one entry per CDR3 protein. The table shows about 41,000 distinct CDR3 sequences, with approximately 12% occurring only once. The sequenced sample consisted of PBMCs. The receptor set was obtained from a female donor in good health. Each CDR3 is given without its conserved first and last residue. Size values are once, few and many counts, or a class for expanded clones, and some rows have none.

V,size,CDR3
TRBV5-1,many,ASSLGSSGSNEQF
TRBV20-1,many,SAAPPPGRGRETQY
TRBV5-1,many,ASRQIPGNTIY
TRBV27,many,ASSSPARRPLGGEQF
TRBV6-5,medium-sized,ASTLAGAETQY
TRBV29-1,many,SGGTFGSYNEQF
TRBV5-1,many,ASSPGLAGGLGETQY
TRBV15,-,ATSRFPRDSQSGANVLT
TRBV18,many,ASSPGTSGSSSYNEQF
TRBV12-3/TRBV12-4,-,TSSLTVGKGNI
TRBV29-1,few,SARTGSLTEAF
TRBV6-5,many,ASSYSAGPQETQY
TRBV7-3,many,ASSLYGPGASGANVLT
TRBV5-1,many,ASHPESGNTIY
TRBV6-1,many,ASSEDRGYTEAF
TRBV7-9,many,ASSPEAF
TRBV30,-,ACRPGGYYGYT
TRBV5-1,many,ASSRISGSGETQY
TRBV9,-,ASSVKDRSYSPLH
TRBV6-1,many,ASSEGLGTTGS
TRBV6-1,few,ASTVTSGSDEQY
TRBV7-2,many,ASSSSQGNYGYT
TRBV12-3/TRBV12-4,many,ASRSDRGNQPQH
TRBV12-3/TRBV12-4,many,ASSLGTGYAF
TRBV5-1,many,ASSLVASGSVDEQF
TRBV20-1,many,SANDRYNEQF
TRBV27,many,ASSYGAGTGELF
TRBV27,-,ASRISLAGGTYEQY
TRBV3-1,many,ASSQVHHEQY
TRBV7-3,many,ASSLWPQRTNNEQF
TRBV20-1,-,SAIRASNEKLF
TRBV11-2,-,ANSLSGSATYEQY
TRBV7-2,many,ASSLTSGGGGNTDTQY
TRBV20-1,-,SARTYSYNEQF
TRBV29-1,many,SVRLDPNTEAF
TRBV7-2,few,ASSWGNRGVTGELF
TRBV5-1,many,ASSFGGQAGYEQY
TRBV7-2,many,ASSLGQFYNEQF
TRBV12-3/TRBV12-4,-,ASSSPRGAGANVLT
TRBV5-1,many,ASSPGQGVYGYT
TRBV20-1,many,SALSPNRDRQY
TRBV4-2,many,ASSQDGLAGGSYNEQF
TRBV4-2,many,ASSRTSGGTEEEQY
TRBV5-1,few,ASSQGLGLAGEDTQY
TRBV12-3/TRBV12-4,medium-sized,ASSPGQGYGYT
TRBV5-1,many,ASSLDSGGFSYNEQF
TRBV5-6,many,ASSLYQLYQGKLF
TRBV5-1,many,ASSSAGGFTDTQY
TRBV5-1,many,ASSLLPRAGETQY
TRBV7-9,many,ASSFEWVNSPLH
TRBV29-1,many,SVPSSSGRSYNEQF
TRBV27,-,ASSLRGWYEQY
TRBV25-1,many,ASSQEAERGYTGELF